This TCR beta chain was sequenced in a study of metastatic and nonmetastatic thyroid tumors. Looking at the study overall: Where malignant and benign thyroid patients were concerned, repertoires were compared across blood and tumor or nodule tissue. The study's findings and limits: For both blood and tumor, malignant thyroid tumors reportedly showed significantly higher TCR beta diversity than benign nodules did.

Before thyroid surgery, none of the patients had received any treatment. Authors' analysis steps: A classifier for distant metastasis in papillary thyroid cancer was constructed using CDR3 differences observed across clinicopathological groups. TCRdb re-analyzed the PCR reads using MiXCR. The V and J calls and clone size come from TCRdb's table, not from the authors' own analysis. The data hold about 30,000 clones, with less than 30% observed a single time. V dropped 1 base and J dropped 5; count of bases not matched to a gene: 6. The germline gives CDR1 MGHRA, CDR2 YSYEKL. The CDR3 extends over 16 amino acids. Note on this clone: The target antigen is unknown.

The TCR originated in a female donor with papillary thyroid cancer or a benign thyroid nodule (not recorded which). Some clones in this sample may be carry-over from other donors' samples. The sample was blood. The rearrangement joins TRBV4-1 to TRBJ1-2, with TRBD1 matching over 11 bases. This CDR3 is CASSQGTGGRKYGYTF. Here the CDR3 DNA reads TGCGCCAGCAGCCAAGGGACAGGGGGCCGGAAGTATGGCTACACCTTC.